Listed below are T cell receptor beta chains from one sample, sequenced in a study of PD-L1 blockade in urothelial cancer. Clones were sequenced by immunoSEQ multiplex PCR, and TCRdb holds only the in-frame ones, with some missing. Altogether around 100,000 clones are present, around 90% being singletons, with the ten largest covering approximately 2%. Source: PBMCs, taken around atezolizumab (anti-PD-L1) treatment. These receptor sequences come from a man between 60 and 70 years old with urothelial cancer. Each CDR3 is given with its conserved first and last residue. A D gene is named only where the DNA matches it firmly. The size entry is marked missing in some rows and otherwise reads once, few, many or a size class.

cdr3_aa,cdr3_nt,j_call,d_call,v_call,clone_size
CASSPYGGIGNTIYF,TGCGCCAGCAGCCCCTATGGAGGGATTGGAAACACCATATATTTT,TRBJ1-3,-,TRBV5-1,-
CAWMREKLFF,TGTGCCTGGATGCGTGAAAAACTGTTTTTT,TRBJ1-4,-,TRBV30,-
CASSLYGLLSNQPQHF,TGTGCCAGCAGTTTATACGGACTCCTTAGCAATCAGCCCCAGCATTTT,TRBJ1-5,-,TRBV27,-
CASTVGTVNTEAFF,TGTGCCAGCACCGTCGGGACAGTTAACACTGAAGCTTTCTTT,TRBJ1-1,TRBD1,TRBV6-6,-
CASSPQFEKETQYF,TGTGCCAGCAGCCCACAATTCGAAAAAGAGACCCAGTACTTC,TRBJ2-5,-,TRBV7-8,-
CASSLLGLAAHEQYF,TGCGCCAGCAGCTTGTTGGGACTAGCGGCCCACGAGCAGTACTTC,TRBJ2-7,TRBD2,TRBV5-1,-
CASSQVRGTGVGEQYF,TGCGCCAGCAGCCAAGTGAGGGGGACAGGGGTGGGCGAGCAGTACTTC,TRBJ2-7,TRBD1,TRBV4-1,-
CASSLTSGGVSYEQYF,TGTGCCAGCAGCCTCACTAGCGGGGGGGTATCCTACGAGCAGTACTTC,TRBJ2-7,TRBD2,TRBV7-2,-
CSATRVPEVFF,TGCAGTGCTACCAGGGTCCCTGAAGTTTTCTTT,TRBJ1-1,-,TRBV20-1,-
CASRYSSYNEQFF,TGTGCCAGCCGTTACTCCTCCTACAATGAGCAGTTCTTC,TRBJ2-1,-,TRBV27,few
CASTGQSSSYEQYF,TGCGCCAGCACCGGACAGAGTAGCTCCTACGAGCAGTACTTC,TRBJ2-7,-,TRBV5-1,once
CASRPPGGPESYGYTF,TGTGCCAGCAGACCCCCTGGAGGGCCGGAGAGCTATGGCTACACCTTC,TRBJ1-2,-,TRBV28,-
CASSTSGQGFRSGANVLTF,TGTGCCAGTTCAACCTCGGGACAGGGTTTTCGCTCTGGGGCCAACGTCCTGACTTTC,TRBJ2-6,TRBD1,TRBV19,-
CACTSRTGAYIQYF,TGTGCCTGCACCTCGCGCACAGGGGCATACATTCAGTACTTC,TRBJ2-4,TRBD1,TRBV30,few
CASSSTGSYEQYF,TGTGCCAGCAGCTCCACAGGGAGCTACGAGCAGTACTTC,TRBJ2-7,-,TRBV5-6,-